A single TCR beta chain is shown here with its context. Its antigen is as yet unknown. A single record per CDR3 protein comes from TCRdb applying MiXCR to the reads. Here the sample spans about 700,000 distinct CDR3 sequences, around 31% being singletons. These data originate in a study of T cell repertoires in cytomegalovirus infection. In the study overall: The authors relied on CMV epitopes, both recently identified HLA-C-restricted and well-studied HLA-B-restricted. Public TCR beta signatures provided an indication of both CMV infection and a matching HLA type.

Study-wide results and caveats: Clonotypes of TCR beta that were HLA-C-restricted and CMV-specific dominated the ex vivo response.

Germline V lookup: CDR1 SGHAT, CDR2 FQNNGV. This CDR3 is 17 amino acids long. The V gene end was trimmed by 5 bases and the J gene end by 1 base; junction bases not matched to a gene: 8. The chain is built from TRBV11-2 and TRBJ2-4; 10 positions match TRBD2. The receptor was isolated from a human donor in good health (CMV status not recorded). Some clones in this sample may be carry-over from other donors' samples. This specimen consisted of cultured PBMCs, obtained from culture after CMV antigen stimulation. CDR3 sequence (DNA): TGTGCCAGCAGCCTACCTCCGGGACTAGCGGCCAAAAACATTCAGTACTTC. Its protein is CASSLPPGLAAKNIQYF.